Following are 8 T cell receptor beta chains from one sample sequenced in a study of blood T cell repertoires in COVID-19. Sequencing was performed with immunoSEQ multiplex PCR; in TCRdb, only in-frame clones are kept and a portion is missing. The sample lists 100,000 to 150,000 clones, 85% occurring once. The specimen sequenced was peripheral blood. These receptors all come from a man older than 75 with active or convalescent COVID-19.

The chain couples TRBV28 to TRBJ2-5; D might be TRBD2 (6 bases). This CDR3 contains 13 residues. Germline CDR1 and CDR2: MDHEN and SYDVKM. V was clipped by 3 bases and J by 4 bases, with 9 bases between them. The DNA for the CDR3 is TGTGCCAGCAGTTTGGGGAGGCGAGAGACCCAGTACTTC. It yields the protein CASSLGRRETQYF.

This CDR3 reads CASSGSGTSGRAETQYF. The CDR3 DNA is TGCGCCAGCAGCGGCTCCGGGACTAGCGGGAGAGCGGAGACCCAGTACTTC. The rearrangement joins TRBV5-1 to TRBJ2-5, with 14 bases aligning to TRBD2. This CDR3 region has 17 residues. Trimming took 4 bases from V and 5 from J; bases not matched to a gene: 10. Germline V gene lookup returns CDR1 SGHRS and CDR2 YFSETQ.

This clone appeared a few times. The J gene is TRBJ2-7, the V gene TRBV6-6, with 9 bases that match TRBD1. The germline V gene encodes CDR1 MNHNY and CDR2 SVGAGI (reference sequence). The CDR3 has 15 amino acids. V lost 4 bases to trimming and J lost 2 bases; unmatched junction nucleotides: 6. CDR3 in amino acids: CASSSPGQGAYEQYF. The CDR3 DNA sequence: TGTGCCAGCAGTTCTCCGGGACAGGGTGCCTACGAGCAGTACTTC.

The chain joins TRBV12-3 or TRBV12-4 to TRBJ1-1, with 7 bases that match TRBD1. The CDR3 is 13 residues long. Trimming removed 4 bases from V and 3 bases from J; junction bases left unmatched: 2. The CDR3 nucleotides are TGTGCCAGCAGTTCCCAGGGGGACACTGAAGCTTTCTTT. It translates to CASSSQGDTEAFF.

The rearrangement joins TRBV4-1 to TRBJ2-5; 8 bases line up with TRBD2. Germline V CDR1 and CDR2: MGHRA, YSYEKL. This CDR3 comprises 15 residues. J was trimmed by 2 bases and V by 3 bases; bases with no gene match: 5. The CDR3 nucleotides are TGCGCCAGCAGCCAGGATAGCGGGGCTCAAGAGACCCAGTACTTC. Amino acids: CASSQDSGAQETQYF.

The chain has TRBV7-9 and TRBJ1-3; the D gene is possibly TRBD1 (5 bases). Germline V gene data show CDR1 as SEHNR and CDR2 as FQNEAQ (reference sequence). Trimming pared 5 bases from V and 5 bases from J, leaving 13 bases between. The CDR3 length is 14 residues. The CDR3 DNA follows: TGTGCCAGCAGCCACGACAGAGGCAGAAACACCATATATTTT. It specifies CASSHDRGRNTIYF.

This clone was found once. The chain's CDR3 is CASSFLRDFEEKLFF. The DNA for the CDR3 is TGTGCCAGCAGTTTTCTCCGGGACTTTGAGGAAAAACTGTTTTTT. V usage is TRBV28 and J usage is TRBJ1-4; the D gene is possibly TRBD1 (5 bases). Germline CDR1 MDHEN, CDR2 SYDVKM. The V and J ends lost 3 bases and 8 bases respectively, with 16 bases between them. CDR3 length equals 15 residues.

The rearrangement joins TRBV5-1 to TRBJ2-2, with 7 bases lining up with TRBD1. The CDR3 loop spans 15 amino acids. J gave up 1 base and V 5 bases, and 5 bases lay outside the gene matches. The germline V gene encodes CDR1 SGHRS and CDR2 YFSETQ. CDR3 in amino acids: CASRFGQVNTGELFF. DNA of the CDR3: TGCGCCAGCAGATTTGGACAGGTGAACACCGGGGAGCTGTTTTTT.